This T cell receptor beta chain is drawn from a study of T cells in localized non-small cell lung cancer. Concerning this clone itself: Its antigen is currently unknown.

V gave up 8 bases and J gave up 0 bases, with 25 bases separating them. This CDR3 is built from 18 residues. Looked up from germline, CDR1 is SNHLY and CDR2 is FYNNEI. Study findings and constraints: Of the tissues analyzed, uninvolved adjacent lung showed maximal T cell clonality, greater than tumor. Longer overall survival was associated with a higher density of T cells in the blood. Appearances in adjacent lung were noted for a median around 55 of the top 100 tumor clones.

Profiled with immunoSEQ multiplex PCR; TCRdb holds only in-frame clones, not every one. The sample lists approximately 83,000 clones; approximately 91% were seen once. The source material was PBMCs, sampled before any cancer treatment. The J gene is TRBJ1-1, the V gene TRBV2, with a weak D call TRBD1 (5 bases). The TCR sequence derives from a woman aged 35-75 years with stage II squamous cell lung carcinoma. The CDR3 reads CASYGQTLLQGVNTEAFF. CDR3 in DNA: TGTGCCAGCTATGGGCAGACCTTACTTCAAGGGGTGAACACTGAAGCTTTCTTT.